This record looks at one T cell receptor beta chain sequence and its context. Its target is unknown. The data stem from a study of cytomegalovirus exposure and HLA in healthy donors. Whole-study findings and limits: The study recorded 160 or so TCR beta chains that were cytomegalovirus-associated. Previous analysis showed most TCR beta V segments were productive about 87% or about 30% of the time. By a later analysis, the bulk of CMV-associated TCR beta chains appeared HLA-restricted.

Germline values: CDR1 MGHRA, CDR2 YSYEKL. Trimming at V came to 4 bases and at J to 5 bases, leaving 10 bases not matched to a gene. The CDR3 runs to 15 residues. With 60 Vbeta and 13 Jbeta primers, the PCR was carried out. Data came from immunoSEQ multiplex PCR; TCRdb stores just in-frame clones and leaves some out. Here the sample spans about 120,000 clones, 80% being singletons. V gene TRBV4-1 combines with J gene TRBJ1-1; 7 positions match TRBD1. The source material was PBMCs. The clonotype was recovered from a human donor in good health. DNA of the CDR3: TGCGCCAGCAGCCTAGGGACAGCGACGGCGACTGAAGCTTTCTTT. It encodes CASSLGTATATEAFF.